This is a list of T cell receptor beta chains from one sample in a study of T cell changes during pregnancy in multiple sclerosis. Profiling relied on immunoSEQ multiplex PCR, and the TCRdb table lists in-frame clones only, not all of them. The repertoire consists of tens of thousands of clones, with more than 85% occurring once and the leading ten covering more than 0.6%. The sample consisted of CD4+ T cells from peripheral blood mononuclear cells, taken in the third trimester of pregnancy. The receptors derive from a female donor with multiple sclerosis, enrolled in a pregnancy study. Both conserved end residues are part of each CDR3. A D gene is named only where the DNA matches it firmly. Size is stated for part of the rows, as once, few or many counts, or as a class when the clone is expanded.

CDR3 protein: CASSGAAGRTAFF
CDR3 DNA: TGTGCCAGCAGTGGGGCTGCTGGCAGAACAGCTTTCTTT
clone size: NA
J gene: TRBJ1-1
CDR3 length: 13
V gene: TRBV28
D gene: NA

CDR3 protein: CASSHRQGRYYGYTF
CDR3 DNA: TGTGCCAGCAGTCACAGACAGGGCCGCTACTATGGCTACACCTTC
clone size: NA
J gene: TRBJ1-2
CDR3 length: 15
V gene: TRBV6-5
D gene: TRBD1

CDR3 protein: CAGKGDPNNYGYTF
CDR3 DNA: TGTGCCGGAAAGGGGGACCCAAATAACTATGGCTACACCTTC
clone size: NA
J gene: TRBJ1-2
CDR3 length: 14
V gene: TRBV10-3
D gene: NA

CDR3 protein: CASSEGQGFGYTF
CDR3 DNA: TGTGCCAGCAGTGAAGGTCAGGGGTTTGGCTACACCTTC
clone size: few
J gene: TRBJ1-2
CDR3 length: 13
V gene: TRBV25-1
D gene: NA

CDR3 protein: CASSSIIGDSNQPQHF
CDR3 DNA: TGTGCCAGCTCATCCATAATCGGGGATAGCAATCAGCCCCAGCATTTT
clone size: NA
J gene: TRBJ1-5
CDR3 length: 16
V gene: TRBV18
D gene: NA

CDR3 protein: CASSNPQAGNTIYF
CDR3 DNA: TGTGCCAGCAGCAACCCTCAGGCTGGAAACACCATATATTTT
clone size: NA
J gene: TRBJ1-3
CDR3 length: 14
V gene: TRBV7-2
D gene: NA

CDR3 protein: CSVVRQGATNEKLFF
CDR3 DNA: TGCAGCGTTGTCCGACAGGGGGCGACTAATGAAAAACTGTTTTTT
clone size: NA
J gene: TRBJ1-4
CDR3 length: 15
V gene: TRBV29-1
D gene: TRBD1

CDR3 protein: CASRFLMREGYTF
CDR3 DNA: TGTGCCAGCAGATTTTTAATGCGGGAAGGCTACACCTTC
clone size: NA
J gene: TRBJ1-2
CDR3 length: 13
V gene: TRBV6-1
D gene: NA

CDR3 protein: CASSLRGPRPGEQYF
CDR3 DNA: TGTGCCAGCAGCCTGAGGGGGCCACGACCGGGCGAGCAGTACTTC
clone size: NA
J gene: TRBJ2-7
CDR3 length: 15
V gene: TRBV5-4
D gene: TRBD1

CDR3 protein: CASSLVQATASGANVLTF
CDR3 DNA: TGTGCCAGCAGCTTAGTGCAGGCCACAGCTAGCGGGGCCAACGTCCTGACTTTC
clone size: NA
J gene: TRBJ2-6
CDR3 length: 18
V gene: TRBV7-8
D gene: NA

CDR3 protein: CASSQESGGEGQLFF
CDR3 DNA: TGTGCCAGCAGCCAAGAGTCGGGGGGAGAGGGTCAACTGTTTTTT
clone size: NA
J gene: TRBJ1-4
CDR3 length: 15
V gene: TRBV21-1
D gene: NA

CDR3 protein: CASSPDRLNTEAFF
CDR3 DNA: TGTGCCAGCAGCCCCGACAGATTGAACACTGAAGCTTTCTTT
clone size: NA
J gene: TRBJ1-1
CDR3 length: 14
V gene: TRBV6-4
D gene: NA

CDR3 protein: CASSQEGGRYGYTF
CDR3 DNA: TGCGCCAGCAGCCAAGAGGGAGGGAGGTATGGCTACACCTTC
clone size: NA
J gene: TRBJ1-2
CDR3 length: 14
V gene: TRBV4-1
D gene: NA

CDR3 protein: CASSASGTAYEQYF
CDR3 DNA: TGTGCCAGCAGCGCATCCGGGACAGCCTACGAGCAGTACTTC
clone size: NA
J gene: TRBJ2-7
CDR3 length: 14
V gene: TRBV5-8
D gene: TRBD1

CDR3 protein: CASSMTGTEEQFF
CDR3 DNA: TGTGCCAGCAGCATGACGGGGACAGAGGAGCAGTTCTTC
clone size: NA
J gene: TRBJ2-1
CDR3 length: 13
V gene: TRBV7-6
D gene: TRBD1

CDR3 protein: CASIESALSNQPQHF
CDR3 DNA: TGTGCCAGTATTGAGTCCGCGTTAAGCAATCAGCCCCAGCATTTT
clone size: NA
J gene: TRBJ1-5
CDR3 length: 15
V gene: TRBV19
D gene: NA

CDR3 protein: CASSPGTGVYEQYF
CDR3 DNA: TGTGCCAGCAGCCCCGGGACAGGGGTCTACGAGCAGTACTTC
clone size: NA
J gene: TRBJ2-7
CDR3 length: 14
V gene: TRBV28
D gene: TRBD1

CDR3 protein: CASRGLYKAAYEQYF
CDR3 DNA: TGTGCCAGCAGGGGCCTTTATAAAGCCGCCTACGAGCAGTACTTC
clone size: NA
J gene: TRBJ2-7
CDR3 length: 15
V gene: TRBV6-5
D gene: NA

CDR3 protein: CASSQGRILAGKDNQPQHF
CDR3 DNA: TGCGCCAGCAGCCAAGGAAGGATTCTGGCAGGGAAGGACAATCAGCCCCAGCATTTT
clone size: few
J gene: TRBJ1-5
CDR3 length: 19
V gene: TRBV4-1
D gene: NA

CDR3 protein: CASKQGAVNTDTQYF
CDR3 DNA: TGCGCCAGCAAGCAGGGGGCGGTTAACACAGATACGCAGTATTTT
clone size: once
J gene: TRBJ2-3
CDR3 length: 15
V gene: TRBV5-1
D gene: TRBD1

CDR3 protein: CASSQLRGGNEQFF
CDR3 DNA: TGTGCCAGCAGCCAATTAAGAGGCGGCAATGAGCAGTTCTTC
clone size: NA
J gene: TRBJ2-1
CDR3 length: 14
V gene: TRBV14
D gene: NA

CDR3 protein: CASSSGRVALAAIEQFF
CDR3 DNA: TGTGCCAGCAGTAGCGGCAGGGTGGCGCTAGCGGCCATAGAGCAGTTCTTC
clone size: NA
J gene: TRBJ2-1
CDR3 length: 17
V gene: TRBV27
D gene: TRBD2

CDR3 protein: CASSILAASTDTQYF
CDR3 DNA: TGTGCCAGTAGTATCTTAGCTGCTAGCACAGATACGCAGTATTTT
clone size: once
J gene: TRBJ2-3
CDR3 length: 15
V gene: TRBV19
D gene: NA

CDR3 protein: CASSDRHYQPQHF
CDR3 DNA: TGTGCCAGCAGTGACAGGCATTATCAGCCCCAGCATTTT
clone size: NA
J gene: TRBJ1-5
CDR3 length: 13
V gene: TRBV28
D gene: NA

CDR3 protein: CASSLRLAGGWRNNEQFF
CDR3 DNA: TGTGCCAGCAGTCTCCGACTAGCGGGAGGATGGAGGAACAATGAGCAGTTCTTC
clone size: NA
J gene: TRBJ2-1
CDR3 length: 18
V gene: TRBV27
D gene: TRBD2

CDR3 protein: CASSLTGTGVQPQHF
CDR3 DNA: TGTGCCAGCAGCTTAACCGGGACAGGGGTTCAGCCCCAGCATTTT
clone size: NA
J gene: TRBJ1-5
CDR3 length: 15
V gene: TRBV7-2
D gene: TRBD1

CDR3 protein: CASSVGLGASEQYF
CDR3 DNA: TGTGCCAGCAGCGTAGGGCTTGGGGCTAGCGAGCAGTACTTC
clone size: NA
J gene: TRBJ2-7
CDR3 length: 14
V gene: TRBV9
D gene: NA

CDR3 protein: CSASEVNTEAFF
CDR3 DNA: TGCAGCGCCTCAGAGGTGAACACTGAAGCTTTCTTT
clone size: NA
J gene: TRBJ1-1
CDR3 length: 12
V gene: TRBV29-1
D gene: NA

CDR3 protein: CATSRGTTGNVEKLFF
CDR3 DNA: TGTGCCACCAGCAGAGGCACGACAGGGAACGTTGAAAAACTGTTTTTT
clone size: NA
J gene: TRBJ1-4
CDR3 length: 16
V gene: TRBV15
D gene: TRBD1

CDR3 protein: CASSLVGVNTEAFF
CDR3 DNA: TGTGCCAGCAGCTTAGTTGGAGTGAACACTGAAGCTTTCTTT
clone size: NA
J gene: TRBJ1-1
CDR3 length: 14
V gene: TRBV7-9
D gene: NA

CDR3 protein: CASSSMTRNTGELFF
CDR3 DNA: TGCGCCAGCAGCTCTATGACAAGGAACACCGGGGAGCTGTTTTTT
clone size: NA
J gene: TRBJ2-2
CDR3 length: 15
V gene: TRBV5-1
D gene: NA

CDR3 protein: CASRRRLTARQGDEQFF
CDR3 DNA: TGTGCCAGCAGACGTAGGCTGACAGCAAGACAGGGGGATGAGCAGTTCTTC
clone size: NA
J gene: TRBJ2-1
CDR3 length: 17
V gene: TRBV28
D gene: TRBD1

CDR3 protein: CASSPGQGEVRRLKAFF
CDR3 DNA: TGTGCCAGCAGCCCGGGACAGGGGGAAGTTAGGCGGCTAAAAGCTTTCTTT
clone size: NA
J gene: TRBJ1-1
CDR3 length: 17
V gene: TRBV5-4
D gene: TRBD1

CDR3 protein: CASRLAGRNYGYTF
CDR3 DNA: TGTGCCAGCAGGTTGGCAGGGAGGAACTATGGCTACACCTTC
clone size: once
J gene: TRBJ1-2
CDR3 length: 14
V gene: TRBV6-5
D gene: NA

CDR3 protein: CASSFTGYNEQFF
CDR3 DNA: TGTGCCAGCAGCTTTACGGGCTACAATGAGCAGTTCTTC
clone size: NA
J gene: TRBJ2-1
CDR3 length: 13
V gene: TRBV5-4
D gene: NA

CDR3 protein: CASSFDRTVTEAFF
CDR3 DNA: TGTGCCAGCAGCTTTGACAGGACGGTGACTGAAGCTTTCTTT
clone size: NA
J gene: TRBJ1-1
CDR3 length: 14
V gene: TRBV5-4
D gene: NA

CDR3 protein: CASSAQSGTHNSYNEQFF
CDR3 DNA: TGTGCCAGCAGCGCCCAATCCGGGACACATAATAGCTACAATGAGCAGTTCTTC
clone size: NA
J gene: TRBJ2-1
CDR3 length: 18
V gene: TRBV7-3
D gene: NA

CDR3 protein: CASRSNPGREKTQYF
CDR3 DNA: TGTGCCAGCAGATCAAACCCAGGGAGGGAAAAGACCCAGTACTTC
clone size: NA
J gene: TRBJ2-5
CDR3 length: 15
V gene: TRBV6-5
D gene: TRBD2

CDR3 protein: CASSLGGGAGTDTQYF
CDR3 DNA: TGTGCCAGCAGCTTGGGCGGGGGCGCCGGCACAGATACGCAGTATTTT
clone size: NA
J gene: TRBJ2-3
CDR3 length: 16
V gene: TRBV5-8
D gene: NA

CDR3 protein: CASRRDRGTDTQYF
CDR3 DNA: TGTGCCAGCAGGAGGGACAGGGGCACAGATACGCAGTATTTT
clone size: NA
J gene: TRBJ2-3
CDR3 length: 14
V gene: TRBV2
D gene: TRBD1

CDR3 protein: CALRGEVNQPQHF
CDR3 DNA: TGTGCCCTCCGGGGGGAGGTAAATCAGCCCCAGCATTTT
clone size: NA
J gene: TRBJ1-5
CDR3 length: 13
V gene: TRBV2
D gene: NA

CDR3 protein: CASSALDRWDREFWQPQHF
CDR3 DNA: TGTGCCAGCAGCGCACTTGATAGGTGGGACAGGGAATTTTGGCAGCCCCAGCATTTT
clone size: NA
J gene: TRBJ1-5
CDR3 length: 19
V gene: TRBV9
D gene: TRBD1

CDR3 protein: CASSAEIGTSGAYEQYF
CDR3 DNA: TGTGCCAGCAGCGCCGAGATAGGGACTAGCGGAGCCTACGAGCAGTACTTC
clone size: NA
J gene: TRBJ2-7
CDR3 length: 17
V gene: TRBV9
D gene: TRBD2

CDR3 protein: CASSPTARRLAAFYNEQFF
CDR3 DNA: TGTGCCAGTAGTCCTACCGCCCGCCGCTTAGCGGCTTTTTACAATGAGCAGTTCTTC
clone size: NA
J gene: TRBJ2-1
CDR3 length: 19
V gene: TRBV19
D gene: NA

CDR3 protein: CASSRQVTSSGANVLTF
CDR3 DNA: TGTGCCAGCAGCCGACAGGTTACATCATCTGGGGCCAACGTCCTGACTTTC
clone size: once
J gene: TRBJ2-6
CDR3 length: 17
V gene: TRBV27
D gene: NA

CDR3 protein: CASSSLVGGAYEQYF
CDR3 DNA: TGTGCCAGCAGCTCCCTGGTAGGCGGAGCCTACGAGCAGTACTTC
clone size: NA
J gene: TRBJ2-7
CDR3 length: 15
V gene: TRBV9
D gene: NA

CDR3 protein: CASSATGVTNEKLFF
CDR3 DNA: TGTGCCAGCAGCGCAACAGGGGTCACTAATGAAAAACTGTTTTTT
clone size: NA
J gene: TRBJ1-4
CDR3 length: 15
V gene: TRBV9
D gene: TRBD1

CDR3 protein: CATSRDRGYEQYF
CDR3 DNA: TGTGCCACCAGCAGAGATCGGGGGTACGAGCAGTACTTC
clone size: NA
J gene: TRBJ2-7
CDR3 length: 13
V gene: TRBV15
D gene: NA

CDR3 protein: CASRAGRGAGTGELFF
CDR3 DNA: TGCGCCAGCAGGGCGGGGCGCGGGGCGGGCACCGGGGAGCTGTTTTTT
clone size: NA
J gene: TRBJ2-2
CDR3 length: 16
V gene: TRBV10-1
D gene: NA

CDR3 protein: CASSPLDLGNTEAFF
CDR3 DNA: TGTGCCAGCAGCCCTCTCGACCTAGGGAACACTGAAGCTTTCTTT
clone size: NA
J gene: TRBJ1-1
CDR3 length: 15
V gene: TRBV7-9
D gene: NA

CDR3 protein: CASGPGRQRHQPQHF
CDR3 DNA: TGTGCTAGTGGTCCCGGGAGACAGCGGCATCAGCCCCAGCATTTT
clone size: NA
J gene: TRBJ1-5
CDR3 length: 15
V gene: TRBV12-5
D gene: NA

CDR3 protein: CASSLVSGRVNEQFF
CDR3 DNA: TGTGCCAGCAGCTTAGTTAGCGGGAGGGTGAATGAGCAGTTCTTC
clone size: NA
J gene: TRBJ2-1
CDR3 length: 15
V gene: TRBV7-9
D gene: TRBD2

CDR3 protein: CSVEDRKASRGGTEAFF
CDR3 DNA: TGCAGCGTTGAAGATCGTAAGGCATCCCGAGGGGGCACTGAAGCTTTCTTT
clone size: NA
J gene: TRBJ1-1
CDR3 length: 17
V gene: TRBV29-1
D gene: NA

CDR3 protein: CASSQDIRRTGRIGEQYF
CDR3 DNA: TGCGCCAGCAGCCAAGATATACGGAGGACAGGGCGGATCGGCGAGCAGTACTTC
clone size: NA
J gene: TRBJ2-7
CDR3 length: 18
V gene: TRBV4-3
D gene: TRBD1

CDR3 protein: CASRLGQQSTEAFF
CDR3 DNA: TGTGCCAGCAGACTTGGACAGCAGAGCACTGAAGCTTTCTTT
clone size: NA
J gene: TRBJ1-1
CDR3 length: 14
V gene: TRBV6-1
D gene: NA

CDR3 protein: CASRPEYGQPQHF
CDR3 DNA: TGTGCCAGCCGCCCGGAGTATGGTCAGCCCCAGCATTTT
clone size: NA
J gene: TRBJ1-5
CDR3 length: 13
V gene: TRBV27
D gene: NA

CDR3 protein: CATSRASGTDTQYF
CDR3 DNA: TGTGCCACCAGCAGAGCCAGCGGGACAGATACGCAGTATTTT
clone size: NA
J gene: TRBJ2-3
CDR3 length: 14
V gene: TRBV15
D gene: NA

CDR3 protein: CASSPGTSASTDTQYF
CDR3 DNA: TGTGCCAGCAGCCCCGGGACTTCCGCTAGCACAGATACGCAGTATTTT
clone size: NA
J gene: TRBJ2-3
CDR3 length: 16
V gene: TRBV2
D gene: NA